This TCR beta chain emerged from a study of regulatory T cells in long-lasting Graves disease. CDR3 regions were amplified by Arm-PCR using iRepertoire HTBI primers to build TCR beta libraries. Each CDR3 protein is one row after TCRdb ran MiXCR on the multiplex PCR reads. The sample yields a few hundred thousand distinct CDR3 sequences, around 18% seen once. The CDR3 is 13 residues long. V lost 8 bases and J 1 base, leaving 11 bases between the germline ends. The germline V gene has CDR1 SGHTA and CDR2 FQGNSA. Regarding time point: newly diagnosed GD, antithyroid drugs for less than 3 months. Preparation of the TCR library used RNA extracted from PBMCs. This clonotype has a count of ten or more.

The J gene is TRBJ1-1, the V gene TRBV7-2, with D perhaps TRBD1 (5 bases). This specimen was peripheral blood mononuclear cells (PBMCs), taken at new diagnosis, from a patient treated with antithyroid drugs. The receptor's source is a female donor with Graves disease. The CDR3 DNA reads as TGTGCCAGCCGGGATGGGGGGAACACTGAAGCTTTCTTT. It specifies CASRDGGNTEAFF.